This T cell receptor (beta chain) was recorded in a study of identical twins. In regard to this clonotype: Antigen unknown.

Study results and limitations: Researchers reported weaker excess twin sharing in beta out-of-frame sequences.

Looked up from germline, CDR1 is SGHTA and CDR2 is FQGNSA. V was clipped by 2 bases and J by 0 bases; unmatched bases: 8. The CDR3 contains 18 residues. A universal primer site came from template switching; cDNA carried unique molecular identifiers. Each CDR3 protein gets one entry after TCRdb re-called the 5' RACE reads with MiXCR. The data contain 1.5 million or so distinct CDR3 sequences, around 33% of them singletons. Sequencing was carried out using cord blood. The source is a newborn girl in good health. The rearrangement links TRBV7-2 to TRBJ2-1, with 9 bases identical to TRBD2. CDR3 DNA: TGTGCCAGCAGCTTATCCCTCGGACTAGCGCGCTCCTACAATGAGCAGTTCTTC. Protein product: CASSLSLGLARSYNEQFF.